A single sample gave rise to the 13 T cell receptor beta chains below, sequenced in a study of blood T cell repertoires in COVID-19. Clones were sequenced by immunoSEQ multiplex PCR, and TCRdb holds only the in-frame ones, with some missing. The table lists 60,000 to 85,000 clones, roughly 84% of them singletons, with over 25% in the top ten. The sample consisted of peripheral blood. The origin of the receptors is a woman aged 80 or over with active or convalescent COVID-19.

V and J are TRBV28 and TRBJ1-1, with D perhaps matching TRBD1 (5 bases). V lost 2 bases and J lost 6, with 10 bases in between. Germline V gene lookup returns CDR1 MDHEN and CDR2 SYDVKM. There are 13 residues in the CDR3. CDR3 region: CASSLPTGPEAFF. The DNA of the CDR3 is TGTGCCAGCAGTTTACCTACAGGCCCTGAAGCTTTCTTT.

The chain is built from TRBV5-1 and TRBJ2-3, with D maybe TRBD1 (6 bases). Germline V gene lookup returns CDR1 SGHRS and CDR2 YFSETQ. Trimming removed 0 bases from V and 2 bases from J, with 13 bases in between. The CDR3 is 16 amino acids. CDR3 nucleotides: TGCGCCAGCAGCTTGGGTGGGGACACCACCACAGATACGCAGTATTTT. Amino acid sequence: CASSLGGDTTTDTQYF.

The chain combines TRBV5-5 with TRBJ1-3, with D hard to call. CDR3 length: 17 amino acids. The V gene lost 0 bases and the J gene lost 9 bases, with 22 bases spanning the gap. CDR1 and CDR2 (germline): SGHKS, YYEKEE (reference sequence). This chain's CDR3 is CASSLDPNGIGGGTIYF. For the CDR3, the DNA is TGTGCCAGCAGCTTGGACCCGAATGGAATTGGTGGCGGCACCATATATTTT.

This clone was found many times. The V call is TRBV27, the J call TRBJ2-5; no firm D call. V was cut by 3 bases and J by 5 bases, with 19 bases left in between. This CDR3 has 16 amino acids. CDR1 and CDR2 (germline): MNHEY, SMNVEV (reference sequence). CDR3 DNA: TGTGCCAGCAGTTTTGGTGCAGCCGAGGTTGGGGAGACCCAGTACTTC. It is translated as CASSFGAAEVGETQYF.

V gene TRBV5-5 combines with J gene TRBJ2-7; a possible D gene is TRBD2 (6 bases). Germline CDR1 and CDR2: SGHKS and YYEKEE (reference sequence). Trimming took 2 bases from V and 3 from J, leaving 15 bases between them. This CDR3 comprises 15 residues. Written as DNA, the CDR3 is TGTGCCAGCAGCTTTGGACTAACCATTGTCTACGAGCAGTACTTC. Translation: CASSFGLTIVYEQYF.

The chain employs TRBV28 and TRBJ1-6; 8 nucleotides agree with TRBD1. The germline gives CDR1 MDHEN, CDR2 SYDVKM. The J segment lost 8 bases and the V segment lost 6 bases, leaving 12 bases of the junction unmatched. The CDR3 loop spans 16 amino acids. CDR3 residues: CASSPGDRRGYSPLHF. The CDR3 coding sequence is TGTGCCAGCAGCCCGGGGGACAGGAGGGGATATTCACCCCTCCACTTT.

The rearrangement links TRBV6-5 to TRBJ1-1; no definite D call. Trimming cost V 7 bases and J 5 bases, with 17 bases left between them. CDR3 length equals 14 residues. CDR1 is MNHEY, CDR2 SVGAGI, per germline. The CDR3 sequence is CASTHSRGSTEAFF. The CDR3 region has the DNA TGTGCCAGCACTCACTCCCGAGGAAGTACTGAAGCTTTCTTT.

The chain has TRBV3-1 (or the pseudogene TRBV3-2) and TRBJ2-7; D is perhaps TRBD1 (6 bases). The CDR3 has 13 amino acids. Germline-derived CDR1 and CDR2 are LGHDT and YNNKEL (reference sequence). V was pared by 4 bases and J by 7 bases, with 14 bases between. The CDR3 nucleotides are TGTGCCAGCAGCCGGACAGAAGTACGAGAGCAGTACTTC. Translation gives CASSRTEVREQYF.

CDR3: CASTPTGVGGYTF. As DNA, the CDR3 is TGTGCCAGTACCCCTACAGGGGTGGGCGGCTACACCTTC. The V call is TRBV19, the J call TRBJ1-2; 7 nucleotides line up with TRBD1. This CDR3 is built from 13 residues. With 7 bases clipped from V and 8 bases from J, the junction kept 10 bases outside the gene matches. The germline V gene encodes CDR1 LNHDA and CDR2 SQIVND (reference sequence).

The V and J genes are TRBV18 and TRBJ1-2; 8 bases fit TRBD1. The V segment lost 6 bases and the J segment 4 bases; nucleotides outside the gene matches: 4. Germline-derived CDR1 and CDR2 are KGHSH and LQKENI. The CDR3 has 13 amino acids. The CDR3 loop reads CASSPDRVYGYTF. CDR3 nucleotide sequence: TGTGCCAGCTCTCCGGACAGGGTCTATGGCTACACCTTC. Looking up the rest from reference TRBV18 and TRBJ1-2 gives the full variable domain: NAGVMQNPRHLVRRRGQEARLRCSPMKGHSHVYWYRQLPEEGLKFMVYLQKENIIDESGMPKERFSAEFPKEGPSILRIQQVVRGDSAAYFCASSPDRVYGYTFGSGTRLTVV.

This clone was seen a single time. V and J are TRBV10-3 and TRBJ1-6, with 10 bases matching TRBD1. Germline values: CDR1 ENHRY, CDR2 SYGVKD. The V segment lost 10 bases and the J segment 4 bases; nucleotides outside the gene matches: 16. The CDR3 consists of 18 residues. The CDR3 loop is CASRSTGTGAKYNSPLHF. The CDR3 region has the DNA TGTGCCAGCAGATCCACCGGGACAGGGGCAAAGTATAATTCACCCCTCCACTTT.

The chain joins TRBV7-3 to TRBJ2-5; TRBD2 matches 8 bases. The CDR3 is made up of 16 amino acids. Germline V gives CDR1 SGHTA, CDR2 FQGTGA. V gave up 4 bases and J gave up 5 bases; unmatched junction bases: 12. The CDR3 nucleotides read TGTGCCAGCAGCTCCCCTGTCGGGGGGGCCGGTGAGACCCAGTACTTC. Translation gives CASSSPVGGAGETQYF.

The V and J genes are TRBV14 and TRBJ2-1; possibly TRBD1 for D (6 bases). The germline gives CDR1 SGHDN, CDR2 FVKESK. This CDR3 has 14 amino acids. Trimming left V 4 bases short and J 4 bases short, with 11 bases between. CDR3 sequence: CASSPRGSYNEQFF. The DNA for the CDR3 is TGTGCCAGCAGCCCCAGGGGCAGTTACAATGAGCAGTTCTTC.